What follows are 2 T cell receptor beta chains derived from one specimen sequenced in a study of CD8+CD57+ T cells in acquired aplastic anemia. Sequencing was done on patients that had shown CD8+CD57+ cell expansion by flow cytometry. The template used for profiling TCR beta VDJ and CDR3 was genomic DNA. TCRdb re-derived calls from the reads in MiXCR, one entry per CDR3 protein. The table includes around 130,000 distinct CDR3 sequences, 55% to 70% detected once. Sequenced sample: sorted CD4+, CD8+, or CD8+CD57+ T cells (not recorded which) from PBMCs. The receptors were gathered from a human donor with aplastic anemia.

The chain uses TRBV25-1 and TRBJ2-5; TRBD2 aligns across 7 bases. The V gene end was trimmed by 5 bases and the J gene end by 4 bases; junction bases not matched to a gene: 10. In germline, CDR1 is MGHDK, CDR2 SYGVNS. The CDR3 is 15 amino acids. CDR3 coding DNA: TGTGCCAGCAGTCGAAGGACGGGGAGGGGAGAGACCCAGTACTTC. Its protein product is CASSRRTGRGETQYF. The full variable domain, its missing parts supplied by reference TRBV25-1 and TRBJ2-5, is EADIYQTPRYLVIGTGKKITLECSQTMGHDKMYWYQQDPGMELHLIHYSYGVNSTEKGDLSSESTVSRIRTEHFPLTLESARPSHTSQYLCASSRRTGRGETQYFGPGTRLLVL.

The rearrangement links TRBV20-1 to TRBJ1-2; D is ambiguous. This CDR3 spans 14 amino acids. Trimming left V 0 bases short and J 2 bases short, with 10 bases between. Germline CDR1 DFQATT, CDR2 SNEGSKA (reference sequence). In DNA, the CDR3 is TGCAGTGCTAGAGATCATGGAGGGAACTATGGCTACACCTTC. Its protein product is CSARDHGGNYGYTF.